Only a few counts were recorded for the clone carrying this TCR beta chain. This entry comes from a study of blood T cell repertoires in COVID-19. Sequenced by immunoSEQ multiplex PCR; TCRdb stores in-frame clones only, minus some. This sample has over 130,000 clones, with 77% found just once. V lost 7 bases, J lost 4 bases, and 7 bases stayed unmatched. Looked up from germline, CDR1 is SGHTA and CDR2 is FQGNSA. This CDR3 contains 15 residues. The TCR was taken from a woman aged 50 to 60 with active or convalescent COVID-19. The V call is TRBV7-2, the J call TRBJ2-5; TRBD1 aligns across 12 bases. The sample consisted of peripheral blood. The CDR3, as DNA: TGTGCCAGCAACACGGGACAGGGGGCTGGAGAGACCCAGTACTTC. Encoded protein: CASNTGQGAGETQYF.